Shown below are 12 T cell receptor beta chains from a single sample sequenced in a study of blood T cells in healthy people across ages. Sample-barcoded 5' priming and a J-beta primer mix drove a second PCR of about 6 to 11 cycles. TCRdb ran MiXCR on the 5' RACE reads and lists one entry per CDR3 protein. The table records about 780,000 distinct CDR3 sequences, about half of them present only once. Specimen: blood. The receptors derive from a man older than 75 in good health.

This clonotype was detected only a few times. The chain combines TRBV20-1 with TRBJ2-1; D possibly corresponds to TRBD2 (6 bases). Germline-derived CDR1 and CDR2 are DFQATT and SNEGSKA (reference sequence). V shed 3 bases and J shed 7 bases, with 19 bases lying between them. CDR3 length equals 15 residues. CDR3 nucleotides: TGCAGTGCTAGCGATGGGGGAGAGGGGAGGAATGAGCAGTTCTTC. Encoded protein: CSASDGGEGRNEQFF.

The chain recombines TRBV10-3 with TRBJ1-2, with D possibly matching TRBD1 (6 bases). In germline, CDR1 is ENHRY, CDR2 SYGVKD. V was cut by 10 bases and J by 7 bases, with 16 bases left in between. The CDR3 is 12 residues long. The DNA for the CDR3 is TGTGCCAGCTCCGGGACAAGTTCTGGCTACACCTTC. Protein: CASSGTSSGYTF.

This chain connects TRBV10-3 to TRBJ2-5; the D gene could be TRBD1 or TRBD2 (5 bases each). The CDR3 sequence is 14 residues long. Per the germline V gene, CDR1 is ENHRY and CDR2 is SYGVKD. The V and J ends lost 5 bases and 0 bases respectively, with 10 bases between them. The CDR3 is CAISHLGDQETQYF. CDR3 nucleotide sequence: TGTGCCATCAGTCACCTGGGGGACCAAGAGACCCAGTACTTC.

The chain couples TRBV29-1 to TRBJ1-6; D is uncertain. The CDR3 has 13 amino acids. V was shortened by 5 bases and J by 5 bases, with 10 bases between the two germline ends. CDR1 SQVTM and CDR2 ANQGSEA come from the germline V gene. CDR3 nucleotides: TGCAGCGTTAGAGGAGGAGATAATTCACCCCTCCACTTT. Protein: CSVRGGDNSPLHF.

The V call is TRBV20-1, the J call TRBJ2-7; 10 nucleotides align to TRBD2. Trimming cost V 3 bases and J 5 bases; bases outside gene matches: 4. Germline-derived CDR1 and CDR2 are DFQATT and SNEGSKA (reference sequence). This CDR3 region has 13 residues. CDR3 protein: CSASRTSGNEQYF. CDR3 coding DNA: TGCAGTGCTAGCAGGACTAGCGGTAACGAGCAGTACTTC.

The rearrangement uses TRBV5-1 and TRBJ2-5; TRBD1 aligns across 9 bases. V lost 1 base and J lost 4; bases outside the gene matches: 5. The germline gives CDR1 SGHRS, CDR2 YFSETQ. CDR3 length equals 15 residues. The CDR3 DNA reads TGCGCCAGCAGCTTGAAAGGGACAGGGTCAGAGACCCAGTACTTC. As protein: CASSLKGTGSETQYF.

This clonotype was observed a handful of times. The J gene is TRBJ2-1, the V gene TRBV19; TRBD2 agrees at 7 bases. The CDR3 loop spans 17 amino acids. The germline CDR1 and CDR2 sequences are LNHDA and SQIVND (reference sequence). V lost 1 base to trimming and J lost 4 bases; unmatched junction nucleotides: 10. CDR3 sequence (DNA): TGTGCCAGTAGTATAGCTAGCGGCATGATACTATACAATGAGCAGTTCTTC. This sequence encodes CASSIASGMILYNEQFF.

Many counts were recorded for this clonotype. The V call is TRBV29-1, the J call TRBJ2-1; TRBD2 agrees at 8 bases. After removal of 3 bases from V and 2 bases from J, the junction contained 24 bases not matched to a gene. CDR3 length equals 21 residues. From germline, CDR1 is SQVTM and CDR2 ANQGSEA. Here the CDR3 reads CSVDPGTGLGSGSLPYNEQFF. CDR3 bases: TGCAGCGTTGACCCCGGGACGGGGCTGGGGAGCGGGAGTCTTCCCTACAATGAGCAGTTCTTC.

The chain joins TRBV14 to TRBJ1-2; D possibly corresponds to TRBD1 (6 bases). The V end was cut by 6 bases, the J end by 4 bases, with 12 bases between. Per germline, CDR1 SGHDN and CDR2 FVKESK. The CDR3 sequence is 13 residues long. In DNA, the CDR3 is TGTGCCAGCAGACGTACAGGGAGCTATGGCTACACCTTC. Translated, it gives CASRRTGSYGYTF.

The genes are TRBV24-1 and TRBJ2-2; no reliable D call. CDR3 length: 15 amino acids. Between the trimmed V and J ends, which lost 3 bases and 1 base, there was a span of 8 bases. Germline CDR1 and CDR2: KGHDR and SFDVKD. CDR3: CATSDLDVNTGELFF. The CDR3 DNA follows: TGTGCCACCAGTGATCTGGACGTGAACACCGGGGAGCTGTTTTTT.

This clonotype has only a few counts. The CDR3 DNA reads as TGTGCCACCACCCCCCTAGCGGGCCACAATGAGCAGTTCTTC. Its translation is CATTPLAGHNEQFF. V and J are TRBV15 and TRBJ2-1; 8 nucleotides line up with TRBD2. Germline trimming cut 7 bases from V and 5 bases from J; bases unmatched to any gene: 7. CDR1 is LNHNV, CDR2 YYDKDF, per germline (reference sequence). This CDR3 is 14 amino acids long.

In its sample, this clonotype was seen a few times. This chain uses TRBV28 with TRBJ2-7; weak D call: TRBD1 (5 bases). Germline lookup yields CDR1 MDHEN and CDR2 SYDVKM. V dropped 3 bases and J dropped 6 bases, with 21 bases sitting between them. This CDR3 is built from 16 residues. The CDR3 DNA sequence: TGTGCCAGCAGTTTGCACCGTTTGGACACCTCTCCCGAGCAGTACTTC. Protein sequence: CASSLHRLDTSPEQYF.